This is a list of T cell receptor beta chains from one sample in a study of CD8 T cell repertoires and HIV-1 epitope variants. The data were produced by immunoSEQ multiplex PCR, yet TCRdb's version contains in-frame clones alone and is incomplete. The sample carries roughly 7,300 clones, around three fifths recorded once. The antigens of these receptors remain unknown. Sequencing input: cultured CD8+ T cells derived from PBMCs. These receptors originate from a male donor with HIV. The CDR3 runs from the conserved cysteine through the conserved F or W. D genes are given only for firm matches. Clone size, where shown, is once, few, many, or a class for clones that have expanded.

once,TRBD2,TRBJ2-3,14,TRBV19,TGTGCCAGCAAACTAGCGGGAGATGAAGATACGCAGTATTTT,CASKLAGDEDTQYF
.,TRBD1,TRBJ1-2,16,TRBV9,TGTGCCAGCAGCCCACGTCATGGGGACAGGGGAGATGGCTACACCTTC,CASSPRHGDRGDGYTF
.,.,TRBJ2-7,14,TRBV2,TGTGCCAGCAGCCGCTCGGGTGGTACGGACGAGCAGTACTTC,CASSRSGGTDEQYF
.,.,TRBJ2-5,14,TRBV7-2,TGTGCCAGCAGGATAGATACACGGTCGGGGACCCAGTACTTC,CASRIDTRSGTQYF
.,.,TRBJ2-5,15,TRBV11-2,TGTGCCAGCAGCTTAGGGCGAGAACTACAAGAGACCCAGTACTTC,CASSLGRELQETQYF
few,.,TRBJ1-5,15,TRBV2,TGTGCCAGCGATGAGGGGGTCACCCTAAATCAGCCCCAGCATTTT,CASDEGVTLNQPQHF
.,TRBD1,TRBJ1-2,17,TRBV4-3,TGCGCCAGCAGCCAAGATTGGACAGGCCCTGCGAACTATGGCTACACCTTC,CASSQDWTGPANYGYTF
.,.,TRBJ1-6,15,TRBV7-9,TGTGCCAGCGGGGGTTATGGGGTATCTAATTCACCCCTCCACTTT,CASGGYGVSNSPLHF
.,.,TRBJ1-4,15,TRBV5-1,TGCGCCAGCAGCTTGCTATCAGGGGCTGGGGAAAAACTGTTTTTT,CASSLLSGAGEKLFF
.,TRBD2,TRBJ2-5,15,TRBV18,TGTGCCAGCTCACCACCAGCGGGGGAGGGAGAGACCCAGTACTTC,CASSPPAGEGETQYF
few,.,TRBJ1-2,16,TRBV28,TGTGCCAGCAGTTATGGGGCACGGGAACCTAACTATGGCTACACCTTC,CASSYGAREPNYGYTF
medium-sized,.,TRBJ2-3,14,TRBV7-8,TGTGCCAGCAGCTTAGCGAGCGTTGGAGATACGCAGTATTTT,CASSLASVGDTQYF
.,.,TRBJ2-3,15,TRBV7-9,TGTGCCAGCAGCGCTCGGGACTCGGCGACAGATACGCAGTATTTT,CASSARDSATDTQYF
.,.,TRBJ1-1,14,TRBV7-9,TGTGCCAGCAGCCACGATGGGGGAATCACTGAAGCTTTCTTT,CASSHDGGITEAFF
.,.,TRBJ1-5,15,TRBV30,TGTGCCTGGAGTGTATGGGGAGAAGGCAATCAGCCCCAGCATTTT,CAWSVWGEGNQPQHF
.,.,TRBJ2-7,14,TRBV7-8,TGTGCCAGCAGCTCAGGGACCTCCTCCTACGAGCAGTACTTC,CASSSGTSSYEQYF
.,.,TRBJ1-1,17,TRBV5-4,TGTGCCAGCAGCTTGGCCGCACCGAAATTTATGAACACTGAAGCTTTCTTT,CASSLAAPKFMNTEAFF
few,.,TRBJ1-2,13,TRBV5-6,TGTGCCAGCAGCTTGGAGCCCCGCTATGGCTACACCTTC,CASSLEPRYGYTF
.,TRBD1,TRBJ1-1,15,TRBV27,TGTGCCAGTTTTACATGGGGACAGCCTGAGGGTAAAGCTTTCTTT,CASFTWGQPEGKAFF
.,.,TRBJ2-3,17,TRBV7-2,TGTGCCAGCAGCTTAGGGGCTAGCGCGGGGCACGCAGATACGCAGTATTTT,CASSLGASAGHADTQYF
.,TRBD2,TRBJ2-2,16,TRBV4-3,TGCGCCAGCAGCCAGGGAACTAGCGGAAACACCGGGGAGCTGTTTTTT,CASSQGTSGNTGELFF
.,.,TRBJ2-3,16,TRBV4-3,TGCGCCAGCAGCCAAGAGGGCAGGCCCTACACAGATACGCAGTATTTT,CASSQEGRPYTDTQYF
.,TRBD2,TRBJ2-3,15,TRBV28,TGTGCCAGCAGTCCCACCCCGGGACTAGACGATACGCAGTATTTT,CASSPTPGLDDTQYF